At least ten counts were recorded for the clone carrying this T cell receptor (beta chain). Its antigen is not identified. One entry per CDR3 protein results from TCRdb running MiXCR on the 5' RACE reads. The sample lists some 330,000 distinct CDR3 sequences; under 25% were seen once. These data are taken from a study of T-cell memory formation after mild COVID-19. Looking at the study overall: TCR clusters were mostly confined to one donor each.

Trimming pared 4 bases from V and 3 bases from J, leaving 13 bases between. The length of the CDR3 is 14 residues. Germline loops: CDR1 LNHDA, CDR2 SQIVND (reference sequence). Study-level points and caveats: The study found contracting CD4+ clones mainly in CM and EM and contracting CD8+ clones in EMRA. The authors did not confirm SARS-CoV-2 specificity of second-wave clones peaking day 37. The appearance of some responding clones in pre-infection memory suggested that cross-reactive memory joined.

This sequence originates from an adult woman who had mild COVID-19 (a few samples of this study predate the infection). Cell type and time point are not known. The sequenced material came from PBMCs or a T cell subset sorted from them (not recorded which). The rearrangement joins TRBV19 to TRBJ2-7; no definite D call. CDR3 DNA: TGTGCCAGTAGTAAAGGCAGCAGATACTACGAGCAGTACTTC. Encoded protein: CASSKGSRYYEQYF.